This TCR beta chain was sequenced during a study of blood T cell repertoires in COVID-19 (dated by TCRdb to the early 2020s). A note on the overall study: Samples from collaborators originated in the United States, Italy and Spain and spanned both the acute and convalescent phases of COVID-19. The material from the prospective study consisted of cDNA or gDNA derived from T cells, B-cell-depleted T cells, or PBMCs. Subjects who had been exposed to COVID-19, were actively infected with it, or had recovered from it provided the deeply sampled blood TCRbeta repertoires that made up the dataset. The repertoires were released in a freely available public database meant as a resource for research on the immune response to SARS-CoV-2. The samples were drawn from two sources: the first 160 participants of the ongoing ImmuneRACE study, and fewer than 1,500 subjects contributed by 6 global collaborators. A de-identified subject ID, COVID-19 status, age in years and sex were almost always included in the sample metadata. Where available, HLA class I and class II types were obtained from metadata supplied by the sample provider rather than from assay-based typing. What the research found in general, with its limitations: The amount of clinical and demographic metadata varied by source and participant and was provided uncurated.

The collaborating institutions used their own protocols to collect whole blood in K2EDTA tubes. For TCRbeta analysis, collaborator samples were shipped as frozen whole blood, as isolated PBMCs, or as DNA extracted from either sample type. CDR1 and CDR2 are drawn from the germline V gene: SNHLY, FYNNEI. At the junction V is shortened by 5 bases and J by 2 bases; bases outside the gene matches: 6. The CDR3 starts with the cysteine, ends with the phenylalanine, and has 15 residues. The kept DNA is CDR3 alone, 45 bases in frame from the first base. Points on this clone: What this receptor recognizes is not known. Base qualities are not recorded, but no much larger clone differs from it by a single base.

TCRbeta CDR3 regions were amplified from genomic DNA by means of the immunoSEQ Assay, a bias-controlled multiplex PCR. On the study's bioinformatics: Within the assay, amplification of reference gene primers was used to estimate how many nucleated cells each sample contained. To quantify the absolute abundance of each unique TCRbeta CDR3 rearrangement, sequence reads were collapsed and filtered. For each sample, productive Simpson clonality was calculated by taking the square root of Simpson's diversity index across productive rearrangements. As stored in TCRdb, this immuneACCESS dataset retains in-frame rearrangements with V and J assigned. A fraction of the clones does not appear; measured against another copy, unresolved V genes explain less than half of the discrepancy, and the remainder lacks a known reason. The DNA gave D and trimming, while V, J and clone size come from that table. Across this sample there are 130,000 to 150,000 clones, with more than 60% seen only once. Of the sample, about an eighth is held by the ten largest clones.

The origin of this receptor is a man older than 75 with acute or convalescent COVID-19. Material: peripheral blood. The chain employs TRBV2 and TRBJ2-3; TRBD2 aligns with 8 central bases. The DNA sequence follows: TGTGCCAGCAGTCGAAGCGGGGGCCCCACAGATACGCAGTATTTT. Its amino acids are CASSRSGGPTDTQYF.